The rows below give T cell receptor beta chains drawn from one sample of a study of blood T cell repertoires in COVID-19. The data were produced by immunoSEQ multiplex PCR, yet TCRdb's version contains in-frame clones alone and is incomplete. Found here are approximately 57,000 clones, 85% to 90% of them singletons; the top ten hold 4%. The sequenced sample was peripheral blood. These receptors were obtained from a man between 45 and 60 years old with acute or convalescent COVID-19. Each CDR3 is given without its conserved first and last residue. Size is omitted from some rows. Given values are once, few, many or a class for expanded clones.

size	V	J	CDR3
-	TRBV18	TRBJ1-4	ASSPTGLTEKLF
-	TRBV7-7	TRBJ2-2	ASSSVSGTDNTGELF
-	TRBV11-3	TRBJ2-1	ASSLGQNNEQF
-	TRBV6-5	TRBJ1-1	ASSYSAGYFNTEAF
-	TRBV6-5	TRBJ2-3	ASSYGTGFGDTQY
-	TRBV25-1	TRBJ1-5	ASSGGTGTGQPQH
once	TRBV20-1	TRBJ1-2	SARGQYGYT
-	TRBV23-1	TRBJ2-5	ASSQSEDRLPQETQY
-	TRBV12-3/TRBV12-4	TRBJ2-3	ASSLVVSTTQY
-	TRBV12-3/TRBV12-4	TRBJ1-2	ASRVTGNYGYT
-	TRBV5-1	TRBJ2-5	ASSSETQY
-	TRBV13	TRBJ2-1	ASKQGTHNEQF
once	TRBV10-1	TRBJ2-3	ASSESRRKSTDTQY
-	TRBV7-8	TRBJ1-2	ASSLKGRVTNYGYT
once	TRBV6-4	TRBJ2-3	ASSAQGTDTQY
-	TRBV7-9	TRBJ1-4	ASSPPDTTNEKLF
-	TRBV11-3	TRBJ2-4	ASSSSPSAAKNIQY
-	TRBV4-2	TRBJ1-2	ASSQVRDTGYT
-	TRBV2	TRBJ2-2	ASSVGASTGELF
-	TRBV5-6	TRBJ1-5	ASSGQGSNQPQH
-	TRBV11-2	TRBJ2-2	ASSLAGNTGELF
-	TRBV5-1	TRBJ2-2	ASSLDRMAGELF
-	TRBV19	TRBJ2-3	ASRPERGRAGTDTQY
-	TRBV19	TRBJ1-5	ATFDLKEGYGSNQPQH
-	TRBV14	TRBJ2-2	ASSRGLNPNTGELF
-	TRBV5-1	TRBJ2-3	ASSPRARDHVWDTQY
-	TRBV29-1	TRBJ2-5	SVGKGTGPEETQY
-	TRBV11-3	TRBJ1-2	ASSSGTGLSYGYT
-	TRBV10-2	TRBJ2-1	AARGGIYNEQF
few	TRBV3-1/TRBV3-2	TRBJ1-1	ASSQDSGQGFAF
once	TRBV4-1	TRBJ1-1	ASSQGQGIAEAF
-	TRBV7-8	TRBJ2-1	ASSFVAAGGPDEQF
-	TRBV7-2	TRBJ2-7	ASSLEWQTYEQY
-	TRBV11-3	TRBJ2-1	ASSLDRDNEQF
-	TRBV13	TRBJ1-1	ASSPRTGEKAF
-	TRBV27	TRBJ2-7	ASAPGPKEGEQY
medium-sized	TRBV28	TRBJ2-7	ASRPRPGADSSYEQY
once	TRBV27	TRBJ1-4	ASSSVHRATNEKLF
-	TRBV29-1	TRBJ2-1	SVGMTSGQRLYNEQF
few	TRBV28	TRBJ1-2	ASNSRSTGFRFGYT
-	TRBV7-3	TRBJ2-2	ASSPGLAGGLPGELF
-	TRBV5-6	TRBJ2-1	ASSFIDTGRGEVEQF
-	TRBV4-1	TRBJ2-5	ASSQESPGAAGLQETQY